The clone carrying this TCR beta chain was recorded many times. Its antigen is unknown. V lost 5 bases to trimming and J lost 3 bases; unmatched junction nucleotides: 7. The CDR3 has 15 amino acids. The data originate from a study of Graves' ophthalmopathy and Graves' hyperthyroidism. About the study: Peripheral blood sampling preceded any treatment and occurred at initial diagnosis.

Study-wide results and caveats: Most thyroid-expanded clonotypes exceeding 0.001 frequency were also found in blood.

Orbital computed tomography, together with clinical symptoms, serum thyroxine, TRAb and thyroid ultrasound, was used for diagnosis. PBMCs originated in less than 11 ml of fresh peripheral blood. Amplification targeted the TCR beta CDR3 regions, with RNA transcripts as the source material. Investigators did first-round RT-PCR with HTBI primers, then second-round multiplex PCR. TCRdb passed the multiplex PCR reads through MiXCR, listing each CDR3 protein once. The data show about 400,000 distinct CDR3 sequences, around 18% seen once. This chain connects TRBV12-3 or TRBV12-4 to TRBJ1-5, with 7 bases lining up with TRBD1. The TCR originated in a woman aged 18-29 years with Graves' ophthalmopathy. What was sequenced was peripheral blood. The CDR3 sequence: CASSPSGQLNQPQHF. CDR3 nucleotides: TGTGCCAGCAGTCCGTCGGGACAGCTCAATCAGCCCCAGCATTTT.